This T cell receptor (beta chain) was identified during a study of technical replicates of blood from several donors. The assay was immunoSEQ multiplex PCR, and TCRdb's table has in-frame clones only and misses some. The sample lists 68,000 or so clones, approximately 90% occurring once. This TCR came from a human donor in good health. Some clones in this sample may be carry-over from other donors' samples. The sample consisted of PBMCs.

Here the CDR3 reads CASSYGHLNTEAFF. Here the CDR3 DNA reads TGTGCCAGCAGTTACGGACACTTGAACACTGAAGCTTTCTTT. The chain carries TRBV6-6 and TRBJ1-1; a weak D match, TRBD1 (5 bases). The ends were cut back, 2 bases at V and 0 bases at J, with 7 bases in the middle. Germline loops: CDR1 MNHNY, CDR2 SVGAGI (reference sequence). This CDR3 contains 14 residues.